One and the same sample provided the 24 T cell receptor beta chains below, sequenced in a study of cytomegalovirus exposure and HLA in healthy donors. A multiplex PCR was run with 60 Vbeta primers and 13 Jbeta primers. Only in-frame clones appear in the TCRdb table, and some are missing; sequencing was by immunoSEQ multiplex PCR. The data contain 40,000 to 45,000 clones, around 90% of them seen just once; the ten biggest clones take up around 8%. The source material was PBMCs. Receptor source: a woman in her thirties or forties in good health and CMV-seropositive.

The rearrangement joins TRBV2 to TRBJ1-5; the match to TRBD1 covers 7 bases. The ends lost 4 bases at V and 3 bases at J; junction bases unmatched: 6. The CDR3 totals 15 residues. Per germline, CDR1 SNHLY and CDR2 FYNNEI. CDR3 protein: CASSVSRGINQPQHF. DNA for the CDR3: TGTGCCAGCAGTGTGTCCAGGGGGATCAATCAGCCCCAGCATTTT.

The V call is TRBV14, the J call TRBJ1-1; D remains ambiguous. The germline CDR1 and CDR2 sequences are SGHDN and FVKESK. V was shortened by 4 bases and J by 6 bases, with 12 bases between the two germline ends. This CDR3 has 13 residues. CDR3: CASSPLEPPEAFF. Here the CDR3 DNA reads TGTGCCAGCAGCCCCTTAGAGCCCCCTGAAGCTTTCTTT.

V usage is TRBV5-8 and J usage is TRBJ2-2; 9 nucleotides agree with TRBD2. V was clipped by 4 bases and J by 4 bases; unmatched bases: 8. This CDR3 has 16 amino acids. The germline CDR1 and CDR2 sequences are SGHTS and YDEGEE. The CDR3 spells CASSARAGGPTGELFF. Written as DNA, the CDR3 is TGTGCCAGCAGCGCCCGAGCGGGGGGACCCACCGGGGAGCTGTTTTTT.

V usage is TRBV6-5 and J usage is TRBJ1-5; D is possibly TRBD1 (5 bases). V was clipped by 9 bases and J by 2 bases, with 11 bases between them. CDR1 is MNHEY, CDR2 SVGAGI, per germline. The CDR3 covers 13 residues. CDR3 coding DNA: TGTGCCAGTTCGACAGTACGCAATCAGCCCCAGCATTTT. Translated, it gives CASSTVRNQPQHF.

For this clone: Relative to the germline gene, one junction end is altered; a read error may explain this. V gene TRBV29-1 combines with J gene TRBJ2-1; 7 nucleotides agree with TRBD1. This CDR3 contains 14 residues. Germline V lookup: CDR1 SQVTM, CDR2 ANQGSEA. CDR3 in amino acids: CSVRDRSTYDEQFF. CDR3 bases: TGCAGCGTACGGGACAGATCTACCTACGATGAGCAGTTCTTC.

This chain uses TRBV5-1 with TRBJ1-1; 8 positions agree with TRBD1. CDR1 is SGHRS and CDR2 is YFSETQ in the germline V gene. CDR3 length: 14 residues. Trimming at V came to 7 bases and at J to 4 bases, leaving 9 bases not matched to a gene. The CDR3 reads CASLGQDGGTEAFF. CDR3 bases: TGCGCCAGCCTGGGACAGGATGGGGGCACTGAAGCTTTCTTT.

The gene calls are TRBV6-1 and TRBJ1-6, with D perhaps matching TRBD1 (5 bases). Per the germline V gene, CDR1 is MNHNS and CDR2 is SASEGT. CDR3 length: 15 amino acids. V lost 7 bases, J lost 8 bases, and 18 bases lay in between. The CDR3: CASTSGGTVDSPLHF. In DNA form, the CDR3 reads TGTGCCAGCACATCGGGAGGGACGGTGGATTCACCCCTCCACTTT.

This chain links TRBV6-5 with TRBJ2-1, with D possibly being TRBD2 (5 bases). Germline assignment: CDR1 MNHEY and CDR2 SVGAGI. The CDR3 is 13 residues long. The V and J ends lost 6 bases and 7 bases respectively, with 13 bases between them. In nucleotides, the CDR3 is TGTGCCAGCAGAACCCCGAGGGAGAATGAGCAGTTCTTC. Translation: CASRTPRENEQFF.

The chain recombines TRBV11-3 with TRBJ2-1; D is perhaps TRBD2 (6 bases). The V gene lost 1 base and the J gene lost 1 base, with 11 bases spanning the gap. The germline CDR1 and CDR2 sequences are SGHNT and YENEEA. The CDR3 totals 16 residues. The CDR3 is CASSLAGGISYNEQFF. DNA for the CDR3: TGTGCCAGCAGCTTAGCGGGCGGGATTTCCTACAATGAGCAGTTCTTC.

V usage is TRBV6-6 and J usage is TRBJ1-2, with 10 nucleotides matching TRBD1. The J segment lost 2 bases and the V segment lost 4 bases, leaving 4 bases of the junction unmatched. This CDR3 spans 15 amino acids. Germline CDR1 and CDR2: MNHNY and SVGAGI (reference sequence). CDR3 in DNA: TGTGCCAGCAGTTTATCGGGACAGGGGAACTATGGCTACACCTTC. Amino acid sequence: CASSLSGQGNYGYTF.

V gene TRBV19 combines with J gene TRBJ2-1, with D perhaps TRBD1 (6 bases). The V end lost 5 bases, the J end lost 2 bases, and 22 bases lay between the germline ends. CDR3 length: 18 amino acids. CDR1 LNHDA and CDR2 SQIVND come from the germline V gene (reference sequence). The CDR3 is CASSVESRGRLPYNEQFF. In DNA form, the CDR3 reads TGTGCCAGTAGTGTGGAGTCCAGGGGCAGGCTACCCTACAATGAGCAGTTCTTC.

The V call is TRBV2, the J call TRBJ1-5; a weak D match, TRBD1 (5 bases). V dropped 3 bases and J dropped 3 bases, with 12 bases sitting between them. In germline, CDR1 is SNHLY, CDR2 FYNNEI. This CDR3 is built from 15 residues. In DNA, the CDR3 is TGTGCCAGCAGTGACTCGGGGGTCATCAATCAGCCCCAGCATTTT. The encoded protein is CASSDSGVINQPQHF.

This chain connects TRBV5-5 to TRBJ2-3; 8 bases line up with TRBD2. CDR3 length equals 17 residues. Trimming cost V 1 base and J 5 bases; bases outside gene matches: 12. Germline V lookup: CDR1 SGHKS, CDR2 YYEKEE (reference sequence). Here the CDR3 DNA reads TGTGCCAGCAGCTTGCCGACAAGCGGGAGAGGGATAGATACGCAGTATTTT. Translated: CASSLPTSGRGIDTQYF.

DNA of the CDR3: TGTGCCAGCAGCTTAAGCGGCGGGGGTAAGCCCCAGCATTTT. It specifies CASSLSGGGKPQHF. This chain connects TRBV7-2 to TRBJ1-5, with D maybe TRBD1 (5 bases). The CDR3 contains 14 residues. With 2 bases removed from V and 8 bases from J, the gap between germline ends came to 13 bases. The germline V gene has CDR1 SGHTA and CDR2 FQGNSA.

The chain has TRBV6-4 and TRBJ1-1; D is possibly TRBD1 (6 bases). Trimming left V 7 bases short and J 0 bases short, with 15 bases between. In germline, CDR1 is MRHNA, CDR2 SNTAGT. This CDR3 spans 15 amino acids. The CDR3 here is CASTNRVRMNTEAFF. The CDR3 DNA sequence: TGTGCCAGCACGAACAGGGTTCGCATGAACACTGAAGCTTTCTTT.

In its sample, this clone was seen a few times. The rearrangement links TRBV19 to TRBJ2-7; the match to TRBD2 covers 13 bases. The CDR3 is made up of 16 amino acids. J was trimmed by 6 bases and V by 5 bases; bases with no gene match: 10. Germline V CDR1 and CDR2: LNHDA, SQIVND (reference sequence). The CDR3 reads CASSVLRTSGSIEQYF. CDR3 DNA sequence: TGTGCCAGTAGTGTCCTCCGGACTAGCGGGAGCATCGAGCAGTACTTC.

The chain recombines TRBV28 with TRBJ2-6; TRBD1 might be the D (6 bases). Trimming left V 6 bases short and J 0 bases short, with 12 bases between. CDR3 size: 16 residues. Germline V lookup: CDR1 MDHEN, CDR2 SYDVKM. CDR3 loop: CASRTGSASGANVLTF. The CDR3 DNA is TGTGCCAGCAGAACAGGGAGCGCCTCTGGGGCCAACGTCCTGACTTTC.

This chain connects TRBV5-6 to TRBJ2-5, with D unresolved. The CDR3 is 16 residues long. V was clipped by 3 bases and J by 2 bases, with 17 bases between them. Germline values: CDR1 SGHDT, CDR2 YYEEEE. The CDR3 is CASSSRHDGLQETQYF. Written as DNA, the CDR3 is TGTGCCAGCAGCTCCCGACACGATGGTTTACAAGAGACCCAGTACTTC.

The chain joins TRBV29-1 to TRBJ2-1, with 14 bases lining up with TRBD2. CDR1 SQVTM and CDR2 ANQGSEA come from the germline V gene. CDR3 length equals 16 residues. Losses at the gene ends were 6 bases for V and 4 bases for J; bases not matched to a gene: 8. CDR3 sequence (DNA): TGCAGCGTGGGGACTAGCGGGAGTGGCCCTTACAATGAGCAGTTCTTC. It codes for CSVGTSGSGPYNEQFF.

The rearrangement joins TRBV9 to TRBJ2-3; D is perhaps TRBD2 (6 bases). This CDR3 spans 15 amino acids. The V end lost 0 bases, the J end lost 2 bases, and 10 bases lay between the germline ends. Germline loops: CDR1 SGDLS, CDR2 YYNGEE. CDR3 sequence reads: CASSVASANTDTQYF. CDR3 bases: TGTGCCAGCAGCGTAGCTAGCGCTAACACAGATACGCAGTATTTT.

The chain carries TRBV28 and TRBJ1-2; 9 bases match TRBD1. J lost 7 bases, V lost 7 bases, and 7 bases had no gene match. Germline values: CDR1 MDHEN, CDR2 SYDVKM. CDR3 size: 13 residues. The CDR3 DNA follows: TGTGCCAGCACCCAAGACAGGGGGTTTGGCTACACCTTC. It codes for CASTQDRGFGYTF.

This chain connects TRBV5-4 to TRBJ2-1, with a weak D call TRBD1 (6 bases). Germline CDR1 SGHNT, CDR2 YYREEE (reference sequence). Trimming pared 6 bases from V and 7 bases from J, leaving 17 bases between. The CDR3 totals 14 residues. CDR3 nucleotide sequence: TGTGCCAGCACCCACACCGGTCAGGGGAATGAGCAGTTCTTC. It is translated as CASTHTGQGNEQFF.

The V gene is TRBV5-1, the J gene TRBJ2-1; 9 bases agree with TRBD2. V was pared by 0 bases and J by 7 bases, with 11 bases of the junction left unmatched. This CDR3 region has 17 residues. Looked up from germline, CDR1 is SGHRS and CDR2 is YFSETQ. CDR3 loop: CASSLESMAGGPNEQFF. The CDR3 nucleotides read TGCGCCAGCAGCTTGGAAAGTATGGCGGGAGGGCCAAATGAGCAGTTCTTC.

The V call is TRBV6-5, the J call TRBJ2-6; tentatively, D is TRBD1 (6 bases). The V end was cut by 8 bases, the J end by 0 bases, with 11 bases between. CDR1 and CDR2 from the germline V gene are MNHEY and SVGAGI. This CDR3 is 15 amino acids long. The CDR3 nucleotides are TGTGCCAGCGACAGGCACTTCTCTGGGGCCAACGTCCTGACTTTC. This encodes CASDRHFSGANVLTF.